These 9 T cell receptor beta chains were sequenced from one sample in a study of T-cell memory formation after mild COVID-19 (dated by TCRdb to 2020 to 2023). Libraries were built with 5' RACE. Sequenced on an Illumina NovaSeq 6000. TCRdb itself trimmed the public reads at Q25 with fastp, ran MiXCR and retained productive beta chains. Each entry merges the rows of one CDR3 protein and shows their most common DNA and genes. The sample yields about 560,000 distinct CDR3 sequences; 17% were counted once. The leading ten clones occupy about 8.6% of the sample. The sample consisted of PBMCs or a T cell subset sorted from them (not recorded which). The receptors derive from an adult woman who had mild COVID-19 (a few samples of this study predate the infection). The sample titles of this study are shuffled in the database, so cell type and time point are left out; the donor was told from shared clones.

The table lists this clonotype with a few counts. The junction departs from germline at one end; a sequencing error may be responsible. V is TRBV7-8 and J is TRBJ2-3; 8 positions agree with TRBD2. The CDR3 loop spans 15 amino acids. The germline V gene has CDR1 SGHVS and CDR2 FQNEAQ. CDR3 DNA: TGTGCCAGCAGATTAGCGGGAACGGGTGCGGATACGCAGTATTTT. Translated, it gives CASRLAGTGADTQYF.

V is TRBV5-1 and J is TRBJ1-1; TRBD1 is a possible D gene (6 bases). V lost 0 bases to trimming and J lost 1 base, with 10 bases between them. Germline values: CDR1 SGHRS, CDR2 YFSETQ. The CDR3 is 15 residues long. The CDR3 is CASSLALGQNTEAFF. CDR3 DNA: TGCGCCAGCAGCTTGGCCTTGGGACAGAACACTGAAGCTTTCTTT.

The gene calls are TRBV7-9 and TRBJ2-7; TRBD1 is a possible D gene (6 bases). This CDR3 comprises 12 residues. Germline-derived CDR1 and CDR2 are SEHNR and FQNEAQ (reference sequence). V lost 5 bases and J 5 bases, leaving 10 bases between the germline ends. Written as DNA, the CDR3 is TGTGCCAGCAGCGCTCACAGGGACGAGCAGTACTTC. This sequence encodes CASSAHRDEQYF.

For the CDR3, the DNA is TGTGCCTGGAGTCTACAGGTCAGTGCCTACGAGCAGTACTTC. Amino acids: CAWSLQVSAYEQYF. V gene TRBV30 combines with J gene TRBJ2-7; perhaps TRBD1 as D (5 bases). Germline values: CDR1 GTSNPN, CDR2 SVGIG (reference sequence). The CDR3 is 14 residues long. V gave up 2 bases and J gave up 2 bases, with 13 bases separating them. The variable domain in full, completed from reference TRBV30 and TRBJ2-7, reads SQTIHQWPATLVQPVGSPLSLECTVEGTSNPNLYWYRQAAGRGLQLLFYSVGIGQISSEVPQNLSASRPQDRQFILSSKKLLLSDSGFYLCAWSLQVSAYEQYFGPGTRLTVT.

This clonotype was observed at least ten times. The rearrangement uses TRBV19 and TRBJ2-1; TRBD2 matches at 7 bases. Trimming removed 5 bases from V and 3 bases from J; junction bases left unmatched: 13. The V gene's germline CDR1 is LNHDA and CDR2 SQIVND (reference sequence). This CDR3 contains 17 residues. DNA for the CDR3: TGTGCCAGTAGTCTCCCCCGCCAAGCGGGATACTACAATGAGCAGTTCTTC. It codes for CASSLPRQAGYYNEQFF.

The rearrangement links TRBV5-5 to TRBJ2-4; perhaps TRBD1 as D (5 bases). V shed 4 bases and J shed 1 base, with 12 bases lying between them. CDR1 and CDR2 from the germline V gene are SGHKS and YYEKEE (reference sequence). The CDR3 is 15 amino acids. The CDR3 coding sequence is TGTGCCAGCAGCGTAGAAGGGGTCGCCAAAAACATTCAGTACTTC. Translation gives CASSVEGVAKNIQYF.

This clonotype was detected a few times. CDR3 DNA sequence: TGTGCCAGCAGCCAAGACTACGACGCATCAAGGAGGCAGTACTTC. It is translated as CASSQDYDASRRQYF. The genes are TRBV3-1 and TRBJ2-7; D gene uncertain. Trimming left V 0 bases short and J 9 bases short, with 18 bases between. Looked up from germline, CDR1 is LGHDT and CDR2 is YNNKEL (reference sequence). The CDR3 is made up of 15 amino acids.

CDR3 nucleotide sequence: TGCGCCAGCAGCCACGAGTGGACCCAATACAATGAGCAGTTCTTC. Translating it yields CASSHEWTQYNEQFF. This chain uses TRBV5-1 with TRBJ2-1, with unresolved D. This CDR3 has 15 amino acids. Looked up from germline, CDR1 is SGHRS and CDR2 is YFSETQ. V lost 4 bases to trimming and J lost 4 bases, with 15 bases between them.

The table lists this clonotype with a few counts. This chain joins TRBV6-5 and TRBJ1-5; 8 bases are a match to TRBD1. The germline gives CDR1 MNHEY, CDR2 SVGAGI. The CDR3 loop spans 15 amino acids. The J segment lost 7 bases and the V segment lost 5 bases, leaving 10 bases of the junction unmatched. This chain's CDR3 is CASSDYGTGGQPQHF. DNA of the CDR3: TGTGCCAGCAGTGACTACGGGACAGGAGGACAGCCCCAGCATTTT.